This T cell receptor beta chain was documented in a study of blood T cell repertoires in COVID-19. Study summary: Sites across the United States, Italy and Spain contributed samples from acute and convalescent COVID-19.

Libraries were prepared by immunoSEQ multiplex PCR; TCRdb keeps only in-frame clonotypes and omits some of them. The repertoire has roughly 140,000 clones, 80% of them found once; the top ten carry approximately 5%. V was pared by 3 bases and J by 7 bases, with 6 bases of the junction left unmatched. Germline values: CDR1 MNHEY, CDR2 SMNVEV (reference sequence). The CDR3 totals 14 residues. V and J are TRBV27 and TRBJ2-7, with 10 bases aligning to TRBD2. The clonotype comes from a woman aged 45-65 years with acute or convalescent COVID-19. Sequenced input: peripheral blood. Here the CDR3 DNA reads TGTGCCAGCAGTTTCAGCGGGGGGGCGAATGAGCAGTACTTC. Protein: CASSFSGGANEQYF.